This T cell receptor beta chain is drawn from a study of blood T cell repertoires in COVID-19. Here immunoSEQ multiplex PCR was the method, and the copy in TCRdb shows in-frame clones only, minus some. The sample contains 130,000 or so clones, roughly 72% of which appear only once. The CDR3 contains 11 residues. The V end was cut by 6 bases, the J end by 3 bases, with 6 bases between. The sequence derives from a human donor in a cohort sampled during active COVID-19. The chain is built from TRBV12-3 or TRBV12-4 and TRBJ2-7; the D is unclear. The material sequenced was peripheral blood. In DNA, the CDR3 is TGTGCCAGCAGATCCTTCTACGAGCAGTACTTC. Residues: CASRSFYEQYF.